The next 14 T cell receptor beta chains were all read from a single sample in a study of CD8 T cells in Susac syndrome. It was with random hexamers that roughly 0.45 to 1 ug RNA was reverse transcribed. One entry per CDR3 protein, called by TCRdb with MiXCR from the immunoSEQ multiplex PCR reads. The sample comprises about 210,000 distinct CDR3 sequences, 95% of which are singletons, and roughly 0.1% rests with the top ten. The sequencing input was CD4+ T cells from PBMCs. These receptors all stem from a human donor with multiple sclerosis.

This clonotype was detected once. This chain joins TRBV19 and TRBJ2-3; no reliable D call. Germline V gene data show CDR1 as LNHDA and CDR2 as SQIVND (reference sequence). V was trimmed by 3 bases and J by 6 bases, leaving 16 bases between them. CDR3 size: 15 residues. DNA of the CDR3: TGTGCCAGTAGTATGAGTATACTACTTTACGATACGCAGTATTTT. This sequence encodes CASSMSILLYDTQYF.

CDR3 DNA sequence: TGTGCCAGCAGCGCGAAGGGGGGCCACTATGGCTACACCTTC. Translating it yields CASSAKGGHYGYTF. This chain connects TRBV9 to TRBJ1-2, with D perhaps TRBD1 (6 bases). Trimming took off 3 bases at V and 3 bases at J, with 12 bases between the two ends. The length of the CDR3 is 14 residues. Germline-derived CDR1 and CDR2 are SGDLS and YYNGEE. The full variable domain, with the rest looked up from reference TRBV9 and TRBJ1-2, is DSGVTQTPKHLITATGQRVTLRCSPRSGDLSVYWYQQSLDQGLQFLIQYYNGEERAKGNILERFSAQQFPDLHSELNLSSLELGDSALYFCASSAKGGHYGYTFGSGTRLTVV.

This chain links TRBV3-1 with TRBJ2-1; 7 bases line up with TRBD2. This CDR3 has 12 residues. Germline trimming cut 1 base from V and 14 bases from J; bases unmatched to any gene: 5. Germline-derived CDR1 and CDR2 are LGHDT and YNNKEL (reference sequence). The CDR3 DNA is TGTGCCAGCAGCCAAGGGGGCACTAGCGAGTTCTTC. Amino acids: CASSQGGTSEFF.

This sequence joins TRBV12-3 or TRBV12-4 and TRBJ1-1; unclear D gene. Trimming left V 2 bases short and J 1 base short, with 2 bases between. CDR3 length: 12 residues. Here the CDR3 DNA reads TGTGCCAGCAGTTTATCGAACACTGAAGCTTTCTTT. Its translation is CASSLSNTEAFF.

CDR3 bases: TGCAGCGCCGAGAGGCTAGCGGGAGGGGGTGAGCAGTTCTTC. It translates to CSAERLAGGGEQFF. V and J are TRBV29-1 and TRBJ2-1, with 12 nucleotides matching TRBD2. Trimming cost V 7 bases and J 9 bases; bases outside gene matches: 10. Germline V gene data show CDR1 as SQVTM and CDR2 as ANQGSEA. The CDR3 runs to 14 residues.

This clonotype has only one observation. The chain has TRBV9 and TRBJ2-1, with TRBD1 matching 7 bases. Trimming at V came to 4 bases and at J to 0 bases, leaving 7 bases not matched to a gene. The CDR3 length is 16 residues. The germline V gene has CDR1 SGDLS and CDR2 YYNGEE. The CDR3 DNA reads TGTGCCAGCAGCCTCGGACAGGACATCTCCTACAATGAGCAGTTCTTC. This codes for CASSLGQDISYNEQFF.

V is TRBV5-1 and J is TRBJ1-3; D is unresolved. The CDR3 covers 15 residues. V dropped 3 bases and J dropped 3 bases, with 13 bases sitting between them. Germline CDR1 is SGHRS and CDR2 is YFSETQ. CDR3 sequence (DNA): TGCGCCAGCAGCTCGTCTGGGATGGGTGGAAACACCATATATTTT. This codes for CASSSSGMGGNTIYF.

This chain connects TRBV3-1 to TRBJ1-1, with D possibly being TRBD1 (5 bases). Per the germline V gene, CDR1 is LGHDT and CDR2 is YNNKEL (reference sequence). V was clipped by 4 bases and J by 7 bases, with 13 bases between them. The CDR3 is 13 residues long. CDR3 in amino acids: CASSLNGAGEAFF. CDR3 nucleotides: TGTGCCAGCAGCCTAAACGGGGCGGGTGAAGCTTTCTTT.

The rearrangement links TRBV25-1 to TRBJ2-5; the D is unclear. Germline V gene data show CDR1 as MGHDK and CDR2 as SYGVNS. Trimming took 3 bases from V and 6 from J, leaving 14 bases between them. The CDR3 length is 14 residues. The CDR3 here is CASSETEILKTQYF. The DNA of the CDR3 is TGTGCCAGCAGTGAGACTGAAATCCTGAAGACCCAGTACTTC.

V is TRBV6-5 and J is TRBJ2-5; D uncertain. The V gene's germline CDR1 is MNHEY and CDR2 SVGAGI. CDR3 size: 15 residues. V was trimmed by 0 bases and J by 5 bases, leaving 13 bases between them. The CDR3 sequence: CASSYSPSNWETQYF. As DNA, the CDR3 is TGTGCCAGCAGTTACTCGCCCTCTAACTGGGAGACCCAGTACTTC.

This chain joins TRBV3-1 and TRBJ1-5; weak D call: TRBD1 (5 bases). The CDR3 runs 17 residues. The germline gives CDR1 LGHDT, CDR2 YNNKEL (reference sequence). Trimming took off 1 base at V and 4 bases at J, with 17 bases between the two ends. The CDR3 region is CASSQASGGRVNQPQHF. CDR3 DNA sequence: TGTGCCAGCAGCCAAGCGAGTGGGGGTCGGGTGAATCAGCCCCAGCATTTT.

Points on this clonotype: Given the absence of the conserved phenylalanine or tryptophan at the CDR3 end, a read error is likely. The chain employs TRBV18 and TRBJ2-1, with 14 bases matching TRBD2. Per the germline V gene, CDR1 is KGHSH and CDR2 is LQKENI. V was clipped by 1 base and J by 0 bases; unmatched bases: 2. The CDR3 extends over 18 amino acids. In DNA form, the CDR3 reads TGTGCCAGCTCACCACTCGGGACTAGCGGGAGCTCCTACAATGAGCAGTTCTTG. Its translation is CASSPLGTSGSSYNEQFL.

This clonotype was recorded once. DNA for the CDR3: TGTGCCAGCAGCCTAGGGCGGGGTTACAATGAGCAGTTCTTC. Amino acids: CASSLGRGYNEQFF. V and J are TRBV7-8 and TRBJ2-1; perhaps TRBD2 as D (6 bases). Germline CDR1 is SGHVS and CDR2 is FQNEAQ. The CDR3 is 14 residues long. Deletions cut 5 bases from V and 4 bases from J, with 12 bases between.

The CDR3, as DNA: TGTGCCAGCAGTGAGACAGGTCTAGGACCCCAGCATTTT. Residues: CASSETGLGPQHF. The chain uses TRBV2 and TRBJ1-5; TRBD1 is a possible D gene (6 bases). The germline V gene has CDR1 SNHLY and CDR2 FYNNEI. The CDR3 totals 13 residues. Deletions cut 3 bases from V and 10 bases from J, with 13 bases between. The whole variable domain, filled in from reference TRBV2 and TRBJ1-5, reads EPEVTQTPSHQVTQMGQEVILRCVPISNHLYFYWYRQILGQKVEFLVSFYNNEISEKSEIFDDQFSVERPDGSNFTLKIRSTKLEDSAMYFCASSETGLGPQHFGDGTRLSIL.